This TCR beta chain was recorded in a study of T-cell reconstitution after alpha-beta-depleted transplantation in children. Notes on the study in general: Reportedly, roughly two months post-transplant, alpha-beta T cells arose from several hundred expanded graft clones. Where some patients showed high TCRbeta diversity at day 60, it came from recipient T cells and thymic progenitors that had survived. Once a year had passed after transplant, T-cell counts and diversity came mostly from newly produced T cells.

Deletions cut 3 bases from V and 1 base from J, with 3 bases between. The CDR3 contains 12 residues. CDR1 is SGHRS and CDR2 is YFSETQ in the germline V gene. Unique molecular identifiers tagged the TCRbeta library. TCRdb re-called the PCR reads with MiXCR, one entry per CDR3 protein. The data show around 420,000 distinct CDR3 sequences, around 15% seen once. This clonotype was seen at least ten times. Antigen specificity is unknown. This chain connects TRBV5-1 to TRBJ2-3, with D unclear. The sequences come from PBMCs, mostly from graft donor cells, collected 360 days after TCRalphabeta/CD19-depleted stem cell transplant. This receptor was identified in a boy younger than two who had a stem cell transplant for Wiskott-Aldrich syndrome, so the T cells may come from the graft donor. The CDR3 sequence is CASSYRTDTQYF. The DNA of the CDR3 is TGCGCCAGCAGCTATCGCACAGATACGCAGTATTTT. The entire variable domain, with the rest obtained from reference TRBV5-1 and TRBJ2-3, is as follows: KAGVTQTPRYLIKTRGQQVTLSCSPISGHRSVSWYQQTPGQGLQFLFEYFSETQRNKGNFPGRFSGRQFSNSRSEMNVSTLELGDSALYLCASSYRTDTQYFGPGTRLTVL.